These 2 T cell receptor beta chains share one sample of origin, sequenced in a study of beta chain features in type 1 diabetes. Expressed TCRB transcripts were sequenced, since all the RNA that had been isolated was reverse transcribed. Sequencing used immunoSEQ multiplex PCR; TCRdb keeps in-frame clones, though not all of them. The sample holds hundreds of thousands of clones; about 70% are singletons and the top ten take approximately 0.053%. The source material was naive CD4+ T cells from blood. The source is a man aged 25-45 years in good health.

This clone was seen once. This chain links TRBV30 with TRBJ1-3; no clear D. V gave up 0 bases and J gave up 1 base, with 13 bases separating them. Germline CDR1 and CDR2: GTSNPN and SVGIG (reference sequence). The CDR3 runs to 16 residues. The CDR3 region is CAWSVEPTGSGNTIYF. In DNA form, the CDR3 reads TGTGCCTGGAGTGTGGAGCCGACGGGTTCTGGAAACACCATATATTTT.

The rearrangement links TRBV30 to TRBJ2-3; D unclear. The CDR3 sequence is 13 residues long. The V gene lost 0 bases and the J gene lost 9 bases, with 13 bases spanning the gap. CDR1 and CDR2 (germline): GTSNPN, SVGIG (reference sequence). The CDR3 bases are TGTGCCTGGAGTGTCTTAAGGGATGGGACGCAGTATTTT. Translated, it gives CAWSVLRDGTQYF.